This TCR beta chain was retrieved from a study of shared clonotypes between healthy human individuals. Germline V gene lookup returns CDR1 MNHEY and CDR2 SMNVEV (reference sequence). This CDR3 is 12 amino acids long. Trimming removed 5 bases at V and 7 bases at J, with 9 bases between. As defined, naive CD8 cells were CD45RO-negative and positively selected for CCR7, with terminally differentiated effector memory CD45RA+ cells excluded. A remark on this clone: The same CDR3 arises from other DNA sequences in this sample as well.

Sequencing used immunoSEQ multiplex PCR; TCRdb keeps in-frame clones, though not all of them. The sample includes 650,000 to 800,000 clones, about 90% seen only once; the top ten take about a quarter. This TCR was recovered from a man between 25 and 39 years old in good health. What was sequenced was naive CD8+ T cells sorted from blood. V usage is TRBV27 and J usage is TRBJ1-5; D gene ambiguous. The CDR3: CASSPPGQPQHF. CDR3 coding DNA: TGTGCCAGCAGTCCCCCGGGACAGCCCCAGCATTTT.